Each of the 29 T cell receptor beta chains below was sequenced from the same sample in a study of T cells after yellow fever vaccination. TCRdb used MiXCR to reprocess the 5' RACE reads, holding one entry per CDR3 protein. The sample carries 200,000 to 250,000 distinct CDR3 sequences, approximately 3.3% recorded once. This specimen was CD4+ T cells sorted from PBMCs, taken 10 days after the yellow fever booster vaccination. Receptors originate from a man aged 18 to 30 who received the YFV17D yellow fever vaccine.

There are many counts of this clonotype. The J gene is TRBJ1-4, the V gene TRBV5-1, with D possibly being TRBD1 (6 bases). From germline, CDR1 is SGHRS and CDR2 YFSETQ. CDR3 size: 16 residues. The V end was cut by 0 bases, the J end by 5 bases, with 14 bases between. CDR3: CASSLALGQSNEKLFF. CDR3 coding DNA: TGCGCCAGCAGCTTGGCCCTCGGACAGTCGAATGAAAAACTGTTTTTT.

This clonotype came up a few times. The chain combines TRBV19 with TRBJ1-4; TRBD1 matches at 9 bases. CDR1 LNHDA and CDR2 SQIVND come from the germline V gene (reference sequence). CDR3 length equals 14 residues. With V trimmed by 7 bases and J by 5 bases, 5 bases remained unmatched. The CDR3 reads CASKKDRGNEKLFF. DNA for the CDR3: TGTGCCAGTAAAAAGGACAGGGGAAATGAAAAACTGTTTTTT.

A few counts support this clonotype. The chain carries TRBV5-1 and TRBJ2-5; 9 bases are shared with TRBD2. CDR1 is SGHRS and CDR2 is YFSETQ in the germline V gene. V shed 3 bases and J 2 bases; nucleotides not matched to a gene: 2. The CDR3 contains 14 residues. For the CDR3, the DNA is TGCGCCAGCAGCTCTAGCGGGGCACAAGAGACCCAGTACTTC. Amino acids: CASSSSGAQETQYF.

With respect to this clonotype: The germline gene is not matched at one end of the junction; a read error may be the cause. The rearrangement uses TRBV18 and TRBJ2-4, with TRBD2 identical over 9 bases. Germline V gene lookup returns CDR1 KGHSH and CDR2 LQKENI. CDR3 length: 14 residues. CDR3 loop: CSSSQKRGAVIQYF. The CDR3 region has the DNA TGTTCCAGCTCACAAAAGCGGGGGGCTGTTATTCAGTACTTC. Together with reference TRBV18 and TRBJ2-4, the CDR3 gives the full variable domain: NAGVMQNPRHLVRRRGQEARLRCSPMKGHSHVYWYRQLPEEGLKFMVYLQKENIIDESGMPKERFSAEFPKEGPSILRIQQVVRGDSAAYFCSSSQKRGAVIQYFGAGTRLSVL.

This rearrangement joins TRBV12-5 to TRBJ1-5, with 8 bases fitting TRBD1. The germline V gene encodes CDR1 LGHNT and CDR2 FRNRAP. With 0 bases clipped from V and 3 bases from J, the junction kept 7 bases outside the gene matches. The CDR3 length is 17 residues. The CDR3, as DNA: TGTGCTAGTGGTTTGGTACTCGGACAGGGCCTCAATCAGCCCCAGCATTTT. This encodes CASGLVLGQGLNQPQHF.

This clonotype was seen many times. V usage is TRBV4-1 and J usage is TRBJ2-2; perhaps TRBD1 as D (7 bases). The CDR3 is 16 residues long. Germline CDR1 MGHRA, CDR2 YSYEKL. Trimming stripped 1 base from V and 4 bases from J, with 13 bases between. The CDR3 reads CASSQGQGGSTGELFF. DNA for the CDR3: TGCGCCAGCAGCCAAGGTCAGGGGGGTTCCACCGGGGAGCTGTTTTTT.

This clonotype was counted ten times or more. This chain connects TRBV21-1 to TRBJ2-7; TRBD1, the D gene given by the table, was not confirmed from the DNA. TRBV21-1 is labeled a pseudogene. This CDR3 is 16 amino acids long. CDR3 DNA sequence: TGTGCCAGCAGCGGACATCACGAAGGGGGCGTTTACGAGCAGTACGTC. Protein: CASSGHHEGGVYEQYV.

This clonotype was counted a few times. The chain joins TRBV20-1 to TRBJ1-1, with no clear D. V lost 6 bases, J lost 5 bases, and 13 bases lay in between. The CDR3 sequence is 12 residues long. CDR1 is DFQATT and CDR2 is SNEGSKA in the germline V gene (reference sequence). CDR3: CSAQRPGTEAFF. The CDR3 nucleotides are TGCAGTGCCCAACGTCCGGGTACTGAAGCTTTCTTT.

This clonotype was observed many times. The chain combines TRBV7-9 with TRBJ2-3; D may be TRBD1 or TRBD2 (6 bases each). The CDR3 sequence is 16 residues long. Trimming took off 2 bases at V and 6 bases at J, with 18 bases between the two ends. The germline gives CDR1 SEHNR, CDR2 FQNEAQ (reference sequence). The chain's CDR3 is CASSLTGAVETDTQYF. CDR3 nucleotide sequence: TGTGCCAGCAGCTTAACGGGGGCAGTGGAAACGGATACGCAGTATTTT.

The table lists this clonotype with many counts. The chain joins TRBV20-1 to TRBJ2-1; TRBD1 matches at 7 bases. The germline V gene has CDR1 DFQATT and CDR2 SNEGSKA (reference sequence). The CDR3 loop spans 15 amino acids. J was trimmed by 4 bases and V by 1 base; bases with no gene match: 7. The chain's CDR3 is CSARVNQGVYNEQFF. CDR3 nucleotides: TGCAGTGCTAGAGTAAATCAGGGGGTTTACAATGAGCAGTTCTTC.

V is TRBV6-5 and J is TRBJ2-1; D is unresolved. This CDR3 comprises 15 residues. The V and J ends lost 2 bases and 4 bases respectively, with 12 bases between them. The germline CDR1 and CDR2 sequences are MNHEY and SVGAGI. CDR3 coding DNA: TGTGCCAGCAGTTACCGGCAGGATCGGTACAATGAGCAGTTCTTC. This codes for CASSYRQDRYNEQFF.

The chain combines TRBV28 with TRBJ1-6; a possible D gene is TRBD1 (5 bases). Germline V gene lookup returns CDR1 MDHEN and CDR2 SYDVKM. The length of the CDR3 is 15 residues. V was trimmed by 2 bases and J by 7 bases, leaving 12 bases between them. In nucleotides, the CDR3 is TGTGCCAGCAGTTTACCCGGGGCGGGGAATTCACCCCTCCACTTT. Translation gives CASSLPGAGNSPLHF.

This clonotype came up many times. The chain employs TRBV3-1 and TRBJ1-4, with TRBD1 identical over 8 bases. The CDR3 runs 15 residues. CDR1 is LGHDT, CDR2 YNNKEL, per germline (reference sequence). The V and J ends lost 2 bases and 7 bases, in that order; junction bases with no gene match: 6. CDR3 nucleotides: TGTGCCAGCAGCCAACGACAGGGGAAGACTGAAAAACTGTTTTTT. It is translated as CASSQRQGKTEKLFF.

This clonotype appeared a single time. The chain employs TRBV6-2 or TRBV6-3 and TRBJ2-3; weak D call: TRBD2 (6 bases). CDR1 MNHEY and CDR2 SVGEGT come from the germline V gene. There are 18 residues in the CDR3. Deletions cut 2 bases from V and 4 bases from J, with 22 bases between. The chain's CDR3 is CASSYGVGRGVIPDTQYF. Here the CDR3 DNA reads TGTGCCAGCAGTTACGGGGTGGGGCGGGGAGTTATACCAGATACGCAGTATTTT.

The V call is TRBV12-3 or TRBV12-4, the J call TRBJ2-5; D is ambiguous. V lost 6 bases and J lost 2, with 10 bases in between. CDR3 size: 13 residues. The CDR3 region is CASSPWGQETQYF. The CDR3 region has the DNA TGTGCCAGCAGCCCGTGGGGACAAGAGACCCAGTACTTC.

The CDR3 region is CASSMGQGDSGELFF. CDR3 sequence (DNA): TGCGCCAGCAGCATGGGACAGGGAGATTCCGGGGAGCTGTTTTTT. The V call is TRBV5-1, the J call TRBJ2-2, with 9 bases lining up with TRBD1. The length of the CDR3 is 15 residues. Germline lookup yields CDR1 SGHRS and CDR2 YFSETQ. Trimming cost V 4 bases and J 6 bases; bases outside gene matches: 7.

This clonotype was seen ten or more times. This chain uses TRBV11-2 with TRBJ1-1, with 9 bases fitting TRBD1. Germline CDR1 and CDR2: SGHAT and FQNNGV. Trimming at V came to 6 bases and at J to 5 bases, leaving 7 bases not matched to a gene. The CDR3 runs 14 residues. The chain's CDR3 is CASSYTGGKTEAFF. The CDR3 nucleotides read TGTGCCAGCAGTTATACAGGGGGCAAGACTGAAGCTTTCTTT.

In this sample, this clonotype turned up many times. The CDR3 sequence: CASSVGYGFAETQYF. CDR3 nucleotides: TGTGCCAGCAGCGTAGGTTATGGGTTTGCGGAGACCCAGTACTTC. The chain uses TRBV9 and TRBJ2-5; D is uncertain. Looked up from germline, CDR1 is SGDLS and CDR2 is YYNGEE. V gave up 0 bases and J gave up 5 bases, with 14 bases separating them. This CDR3 has 15 residues.

This chain joins TRBV5-6 and TRBJ2-7, with 8 bases that match TRBD2. J was trimmed by 3 bases and V by 3 bases; bases with no gene match: 5. The germline gives CDR1 SGHDT, CDR2 YYEEEE. This CDR3 is built from 14 residues. The CDR3 coding sequence is TGTGCCAGCAGCTCCGGGGGGGCGGGCTACGAGCAGTACGTC. It codes for CASSSGGAGYEQYV.

This clonotype was seen at least ten times. This chain connects TRBV3-1 to TRBJ2-1, with TRBD2 matching over 8 bases. V was clipped by 6 bases and J by 5 bases; unmatched bases: 15. Germline V lookup: CDR1 LGHDT, CDR2 YNNKEL (reference sequence). The CDR3 loop spans 17 amino acids. This CDR3 reads CASRLTSGTSLHNEQFF. In DNA form, the CDR3 reads TGTGCCAGCAGACTGACGTCCGGGACTAGTCTCCACAATGAGCAGTTCTTC.

The CDR3 reads CASNSGANYGYTF. In nucleotides, the CDR3 is TGTGCCAGCAATTCAGGGGCAAACTATGGCTACACCTTC. The rearrangement uses TRBV7-2 and TRBJ1-2, with a tentative D call TRBD1 (6 bases). Trimming pared 7 bases from V and 2 bases from J, leaving 11 bases between. The CDR3 is 13 amino acids. Per the germline V gene, CDR1 is SGHTA and CDR2 is FQGNSA.

In this sample, this clonotype turned up many times. The rearrangement uses TRBV6-5 and TRBJ2-1; unclear D gene. The CDR3 loop spans 12 amino acids. The germline gives CDR1 MNHEY, CDR2 SVGAGI. V was cut by 4 bases and J by 6 bases, with 7 bases left in between. CDR3 loop: CASSLWGNEQFF. The CDR3 nucleotides are TGTGCCAGCAGTTTGTGGGGCAATGAGCAGTTCTTC.

This clonotype was found many times. The V gene is TRBV10-3, the J gene TRBJ2-1; a possible D gene is TRBD2 (6 bases). Trimming took 0 bases from V and 6 from J, leaving 18 bases between them. The germline V gene encodes CDR1 ENHRY and CDR2 SYGVKD. CDR3 size: 17 residues. The CDR3 loop is CAISESKSGEGANEQFF. The CDR3 DNA is TGTGCCATCAGTGAGTCGAAATCGGGGGAAGGGGCCAATGAGCAGTTCTTC.

This clonotype appeared a few times. This chain links TRBV6-2 or TRBV6-3 with TRBJ2-1; D call uncertain. The V end lost 7 bases, the J end lost 6 bases, and 19 bases lay between the germline ends. This CDR3 is 15 amino acids long. Germline CDR1 MNHEY, CDR2 SVGEGT. CDR3 in amino acids: CASTTPRVRANEQFF. The CDR3 DNA sequence: TGTGCCAGCACCACCCCTAGGGTAAGGGCCAATGAGCAGTTCTTC.

This clonotype has at least ten counts. The J gene is TRBJ1-1, the V gene TRBV12-3 or TRBV12-4; maybe TRBD1 (6 bases). The CDR3 extends over 13 amino acids. Trimming took off 7 bases at V and 0 bases at J, with 9 bases between the two ends. The CDR3, as DNA: TGTGCCAGCAAGCGACAGGTGAACACTGAAGCTTTCTTT. Translated: CASKRQVNTEAFF.

This clonotype occurred many times. V is TRBV4-3 and J is TRBJ2-3; 9 nucleotides agree with TRBD1. Germline trimming cut 0 bases from V and 3 bases from J; bases unmatched to any gene: 10. The CDR3 is made up of 18 amino acids. CDR1 is LGHNA and CDR2 is YSLEER in the germline V gene. The CDR3: CASSQEGHLGTGTDTQYF. DNA of the CDR3: TGCGCCAGCAGCCAAGAAGGGCATTTGGGGACAGGGACAGATACGCAGTATTTT.

The genes are TRBV4-1 and TRBJ2-2; D gene unclear. CDR1 is MGHRA, CDR2 YSYEKL, per germline. The V end lost 0 bases, the J end lost 0 bases, and 5 bases lay between the germline ends. This CDR3 has 15 amino acids. The CDR3 DNA reads as TGCGCCAGCAGCCAAGAGGTCGCGAACACCGGGGAGCTGTTTTTT. Translation gives CASSQEVANTGELFF.

This clonotype was seen ten or more times. The rearrangement uses TRBV3-1 and TRBJ2-4, with TRBD1 identical over 9 bases. With 4 bases clipped from V and 0 bases from J, the junction kept 4 bases outside the gene matches. There are 16 residues in the CDR3. Germline CDR1 and CDR2: LGHDT and YNNKEL (reference sequence). The CDR3 DNA follows: TGTGCCAGCAGCCTCGGGACAGGGATAGCCAAAAACATTCAGTACTTC. Its translation: CASSLGTGIAKNIQYF.

This clonotype was counted at least ten times. J is TRBJ2-7 and V is TRBV3-1; TRBD1 matches at 8 bases. Losses at the gene ends were 0 bases for V and 6 bases for J; bases not matched to a gene: 7. Germline CDR1 is LGHDT and CDR2 is YNNKEL (reference sequence). CDR3 size: 15 residues. CDR3 coding DNA: TGTGCCAGCAGCCAAGATCCGGGACAGGCTGCCGAGCAGTACTTC. Translating gives CASSQDPGQAAEQYF.